This T cell receptor (beta chain) was found in a study of T cell responses to AZD1222 COVID-19 vaccine (dated by TCRdb to the early 2020s). In the study overall: Because spike-specific TCR depth and breadth did not differ between the two schedules, AZD1222 recipients who got a second dose at roughly 4 weeks were pooled with those who got a second dose at roughly 12 weeks. Enrollment into the trials was organized by age into subgroups of 18-55, 56-69 and 70-plus years, and those subgroups contained about 160, 30 and 59 TCR-sequenced participants, respectively. A total of around 240 trial participants underwent TCR sequencing, of whom 200 to 220 had received two doses of AZD1222 and approximately 26 had received two doses of the MenACWY control vaccine.

What the study reported, not specific to this receptor: Conclusions about previously exposed vaccinees are limited, since just five or six AZD1222 recipients were seropositive for SARS-CoV-2 at baseline. No day 14 peak-response samples were available, so repertoires were characterized only after the peak T cell response. The 56-69-year group was small, and its depth increase did not reach significance, likely because of low power. Vaccine-associated CD4 TCRs spanned the whole spike protein, with dominant responses in regions 160-218 and 743-854. A significant rise in spike-specific TCR breadth and depth was observed after two AZD1222 doses relative to day 0 and relative to MenACWY recipients. Epitopes outside the regions mutated in the B.1.351 and B.1.1.7 variants were reportedly recognized by nearly half of the unique spike-specific TCRs. Most participants were white British and females outnumbered males, and the authors suggested that clonal diversity may have been underestimated.

This sample's time point label indicates: baseline before first vaccination. Vaccinee samples were obtained from the UK trials COV001 and COV002, which included a single-blind randomized controlled phase 2/3 trial of AZD1222 (ChAdOx1 nCoV-19) in healthy adults. For TCRbeta chain sequencing, PBMC samples were collected from trial participants at day 0 and at day 28 after the second dose. The CDR3 regions of human TCRbeta chains were analyzed by immunosequencing. From the authors' description of their analysis: Repertoire TCRs were checked for matches against a reference library of SARS-CoV-2-specific TCRs that had been generated using the MIRA antigen-specificity platform. Breadth was defined as the fraction of unique TCRs that were SARS-CoV-2-associated, and depth was defined as the fraction of total T cells that were SARS-CoV-2-associated. Using the MIRA data, each spike-specific TCR was assigned both to the spike region to which the TCR was reactive and to a CD4 or CD8 class. Log10-transformed breadth and depth values were compared by one-way ANOVA with Sidak's multiple comparisons tests. TCRdb obtained this table from immuneACCESS and retained in-frame rearrangements with V and J assigned. These tables miss some clones; where compared with another copy, unresolved V genes account for less than half of the shortfall, and the remainder is unexplained. V, J and clone size derive from that table, while D and trimming were established from the DNA sequence. The sample table contains under 200,000 clones; only one count was recorded for around 93% of them. The ten largest clones represent approximately 4% of the sample.

Measured from the cysteine to the phenylalanine, the CDR3 is 19 residues long. Left in the record is the CDR3 DNA by itself, 57 bases read in frame from the first base. Here V drops 0 bases and J drops 0 bases, and the junction holds 9 bases not matched to any gene. CDR1 and CDR2 are read off the germline V gene (reference sequence) as LNHNV and YYDKDF. A few counts support this clone. Its antigen has not been determined. The input lacks base qualities; no much larger clone sits a single base away. Source: peripheral blood, taken on day 0 of AZD1222 vaccination. The receptor comes from an adult in good health. The rearrangement combines TRBV15 with TRBJ2-3, with 10 middle bases fitting TRBD2. The CDR3 reads CATSRDSSGRARSTDTQYF. The DNA sequence is TGTGCCACCAGCAGAGATTCCAGCGGGAGGGCCAGGAGCACAGATACGCAGTATTTT.